The 32 T cell receptor beta chains presented below share a single source sample, sequenced in a study of CD8 T cells in ankylosing spondylitis. Via MiXCR, TCRdb re-called the 5' RACE reads, giving one row per CDR3 protein. Of about 250,000 distinct CDR3 sequences detected, approximately 8.4% appear once; the ten largest clones hold around 4.4%. The sequencing input was blood, either unsorted or a sorted T cell fraction (not recorded which). Receptor source: a female donor with ankylosing spondylitis or in good health (not recorded which).

This clonotype was counted ten times or more. The chain links TRBV5-5 to TRBJ2-7; TRBD1 matches at 7 bases. Germline assignment: CDR1 SGHKS and CDR2 YYEKEE (reference sequence). The CDR3 spans 16 residues. Unmatched junction bases numbered 8, after V lost 2 bases and J lost 0 bases. The CDR3 DNA is TGTGCCAGCAGCTTTGTTTACGGGACAGTCTCCTACGAGCAGTACTTC. It encodes CASSFVYGTVSYEQYF.

This clonotype was counted ten times or more. The chain is built from TRBV24-1 and TRBJ1-2; maybe TRBD1 (6 bases). Germline lookup yields CDR1 KGHDR and CDR2 SFDVKD. The germline V and J ends were trimmed by 3 bases and 8 bases, with 9 bases remaining between them. The CDR3 runs 12 residues. As DNA, the CDR3 is TGTGCCACCAGTGATCACAGGGAAGGCTACACCTTC. This codes for CATSDHREGYTF.

This clonotype was observed a few times. This chain joins TRBV7-2 and TRBJ1-2; no definite D call. Germline CDR1 SGHTA, CDR2 FQGNSA. This CDR3 spans 14 amino acids. V was shortened by 2 bases and J by 5 bases, with 12 bases between the two germline ends. CDR3 coding DNA: TGTGCCAGCAGCTTATTCGGACGATCATATGGCTACACCTTC. This translates into CASSLFGRSYGYTF.

At least ten counts were recorded for this clonotype. This CDR3 is CSARDSGRVNEQFF. CDR3 bases: TGCAGTGCTAGAGATAGCGGGAGGGTCAATGAGCAGTTCTTC. This chain uses TRBV20-1 with TRBJ2-1; 11 bases align to TRBD2. The CDR3 extends over 14 amino acids. V lost 0 bases, J lost 6 bases, and 1 base stayed unmatched. CDR1 and CDR2 from the germline V gene are DFQATT and SNEGSKA (reference sequence).

V and J are TRBV10-3 and TRBJ2-7; D ambiguous. The germline V gene encodes CDR1 ENHRY and CDR2 SYGVKD. The CDR3 has 9 residues. The CDR3 is CVHSKEQYF. The CDR3 DNA reads TGTGTCCACTCTAAAGAGCAGTACTTC.

This clonotype has more than one count but fewer than ten. The CDR3 reads CASPWGARGPALPREQFF. The CDR3 DNA is TGTGCCAGCCCCTGGGGCGCCAGGGGGCCCGCACTACCGAGGGAGCAGTTCTTC. The chain uses TRBV6-2 or TRBV6-3 and TRBJ2-1; 8 nucleotides line up with TRBD1. Germline CDR1 MNHEY, CDR2 SVGEGT. CDR3 length: 18 residues. Trimming at V came to 8 bases and at J to 10 bases, leaving 25 bases not matched to a gene.

This clonotype was counted ten times or more. This chain connects TRBV19 to TRBJ2-1, with 7 bases that match TRBD2. With V trimmed by 11 bases and J by 4 bases, 8 bases remained unmatched. The CDR3 is made up of 13 amino acids. CDR1 and CDR2 from the germline V gene are LNHDA and SQIVND (reference sequence). CDR3 region: CACLLAPYNEQFF. The DNA of the CDR3 is TGTGCCTGCTTACTAGCGCCATACAATGAGCAGTTCTTC. Based on the CDR3 plus reference TRBV19 and TRBJ2-1, the full variable domain is DGGITQSPKYLFRKEGQNVTLSCEQNLNHDAMYWYRQDPGQGLRLIYYSQIVNDFQKGDIAEGYSVSREKKESFPLTVTSAQKNPTAFYLCACLLAPYNEQFFGPGTRLTVL.

The J gene is TRBJ2-5, the V gene TRBV11-2, with 7 bases matching TRBD2. Germline V CDR1 and CDR2: SGHAT, FQNNGV. The CDR3 consists of 17 residues. The V segment lost 3 bases and the J segment 5 bases; nucleotides outside the gene matches: 15. In DNA form, the CDR3 reads TGTGCCAGCAGCTTGCAGGTTAATGGCGGGAGAAGGGAGACCCAGTACTTC. As protein: CASSLQVNGGRRETQYF.

This clonotype was counted many times. This chain links TRBV29-1 with TRBJ2-5; no firm D call. V shed 7 bases and J shed 4 bases, with 10 bases lying between them. This CDR3 has 11 residues. Germline CDR1 and CDR2: SQVTM and ANQGSEA. CDR3 nucleotide sequence: TGCAGCGGTTACGAGGCAGAGACCCAGTACTTC. Amino acids: CSGYEAETQYF.

This clonotype was seen repeatedly, ten times or more. This chain connects TRBV27 to TRBJ1-1; a weak D match, TRBD1 (5 bases). Germline assignment: CDR1 MNHEY and CDR2 SMNVEV (reference sequence). The CDR3 sequence is 14 residues long. V lost 2 bases and J lost 0, with 7 bases in between. For the CDR3, the DNA is TGTGCCAGCAGTTTACGACAGCTGAACACTGAAGCTTTCTTT. Residues: CASSLRQLNTEAFF.

A note on this clonotype: Being one base from a much bigger clone, this may be a read error. V usage is TRBV19 and J usage is TRBJ2-1; D remains ambiguous. V lost 3 bases and J 9 bases, leaving 18 bases between the germline ends. From germline, CDR1 is LNHDA and CDR2 SQIVND (reference sequence). This CDR3 is built from 15 residues. CDR3 DNA sequence: TGTGCCAGTAGTATGAGAGTGTCCCGGTCGGGTGAGCAGTTCTTC. Translation gives CASSMRVSRSGEQFF.

In this sample, this clonotype turned up many times. V and J are TRBV20-1 and TRBJ2-7; D gene unclear. The CDR3 is made up of 11 amino acids. Looked up from germline, CDR1 is DFQATT and CDR2 is SNEGSKA (reference sequence). The V end was cut by 1 base, the J end by 0 bases, with 1 base between. CDR3 in amino acids: CSARGSYEQYF. DNA of the CDR3: TGCAGTGCTAGAGGCTCCTACGAGCAGTACTTC.

The rearrangement joins TRBV6-2 or TRBV6-3 to TRBJ2-7; D remains ambiguous. Germline CDR1 is MNHEY and CDR2 is SVGEGT. This CDR3 region has 11 residues. The V gene lost 7 bases and the J gene lost 3 bases, with 7 bases spanning the gap. DNA for the CDR3: TGTGCCAGCACCAACAGCTACGAGCAGTACTTC. Amino acid sequence: CASTNSYEQYF.

The table lists this clonotype with many counts. V usage is TRBV20-1 and J usage is TRBJ2-4; 7 bases fit TRBD2. CDR1 is DFQATT and CDR2 is SNEGSKA in the germline V gene (reference sequence). The CDR3 is 15 residues long. The trim removed 0 bases at V and 1 base at J, leaving 3 bases unmatched. CDR3 amino acids: CSARDSGGAKNIQYF. The CDR3 nucleotides are TGCAGTGCTAGAGATTCGGGGGGTGCCAAAAACATTCAGTACTTC.

The V call is TRBV7-2, the J call TRBJ2-5; D is unresolved. CDR1 and CDR2 (germline): SGHTA, FQGNSA. This CDR3 is 15 amino acids long. Trimming took 3 bases from V and 5 from J, leaving 16 bases between them. The CDR3, as DNA: TGTGCCAGCAGCTTCATGGCGCGTTTCTGGGAGACCCAGTACTTC. It codes for CASSFMARFWETQYF.

A remark on this clonotype: A much larger clonotype is one base distant, so this may be a read error. The rearrangement joins TRBV11-2 to TRBJ2-7; D possibly matches TRBD1 or TRBD2 (5 bases each). V lost 1 base, J lost 7 bases, and 11 bases lay in between. The germline V gene encodes CDR1 SGHAT and CDR2 FQNNGV. This CDR3 region has 13 residues. CDR3 loop: CASSLGGSREQYF. DNA for the CDR3: TGTGCCAGCAGCTTAGGGGGGTCCAGGGAGCAGTACTTC. The full variable domain, its missing parts supplied by reference TRBV11-2 and TRBJ2-7, is EAGVAQSPRYKIIEKRQSVAFWCNPISGHATLYWYQQILGQGPKLLIQFQNNGVVDDSQLPKDRFSAERLKGVDSTLKIQPAKLEDSAVYLCASSLGGSREQYFGPGTRLTVT.

This clonotype was counted ten times or more. The rearrangement uses TRBV6-1 and TRBJ1-1, with D possibly matching TRBD1 (5 bases). CDR1 is MNHNS, CDR2 SASEGT, per germline. There are 15 residues in the CDR3. Between the trimmed V and J ends, which lost 7 bases and 5 bases, there was a span of 20 bases. This CDR3 is CASTFGGQGNTEAFF. In DNA, the CDR3 is TGTGCCAGCACCTTTGGCGGGCAGGGTAATACTGAAGCTTTCTTT.

This clonotype occurred many times. V is TRBV29-1 and J is TRBJ2-2, with D perhaps TRBD1 (5 bases). In germline, CDR1 is SQVTM, CDR2 ANQGSEA. Deletions cut 8 bases from V and 2 bases from J, with 15 bases between. The CDR3 covers 14 residues. CDR3 sequence: CSFSDRTNTGELFF. For the CDR3, the DNA is TGCAGCTTTTCCGACAGAACAAACACCGGGGAGCTGTTTTTT.

This clonotype was counted at least ten times. This chain uses TRBV5-1 with TRBJ2-3; 9 bases align to TRBD2. This CDR3 region has 16 residues. Germline V gives CDR1 SGHRS, CDR2 YFSETQ. V trimming: 4 bases; J trimming: 4 bases; junction bases outside the gene matches: 10. For the CDR3, the DNA is TGCGCCAGCAGCCTCGACCTTAGCGGGGGCGCAGATACGCAGTATTTT. This sequence encodes CASSLDLSGGADTQYF.

Many counts were recorded for this clonotype. The chain uses TRBV29-1 and TRBJ2-1; D not resolved. Trimming shortened V by 7 bases and J by 0 bases, and 10 bases separated the two germline ends. Per the germline V gene, CDR1 is SQVTM and CDR2 is ANQGSEA. CDR3 length equals 13 residues. The CDR3: CSGRFSSYNEQFF. CDR3 sequence (DNA): TGCAGCGGAAGGTTTAGCTCCTACAATGAGCAGTTCTTC.

This clonotype has ten or more counts. This chain uses TRBV24-1 with TRBJ2-1; D ambiguous. The V gene's germline CDR1 is KGHDR and CDR2 SFDVKD. This CDR3 spans 11 amino acids. V was pared by 6 bases and J by 5 bases, with 4 bases between. In DNA form, the CDR3 reads TGTGCCACCAGTACCAACAATGAGCAGTTCTTC. Protein sequence: CATSTNNEQFF.

As regards this clonotype: The DNA is left out, because the CDR3 cannot be placed on it with certainty; the CDR3 is given as TCRdb lists it. The chain has TRBV5-1 and TRBJ1-4. Germline CDR1 and CDR2: SGHRS and YFSETQ. The CDR3 spans 16 amino acids, including both terminal residues. CDR3 loop: CASSLYLSTNEKLFFF.

This clonotype appeared many times. A junction end diverges from the germline sequence, so it may reflect a read error. The rearrangement joins TRBV20-1 to TRBJ1-3, with 10 nucleotides matching TRBD1. The CDR3 has 14 amino acids. Germline CDR1 is DFQATT and CDR2 is SNEGSKA (reference sequence). CDR3 in DNA: TGCAGTGCCCAGACAGGGGGCACTGGAAACACTATATATTTT. Translated: CSAQTGGTGNTIYF.

This clonotype appeared many times. The chain carries TRBV29-1 and TRBJ2-4; 9 bases are a match to TRBD1. Per the germline V gene, CDR1 is SQVTM and CDR2 is ANQGSEA. V shed 4 bases, J shed 1 base, and the junction held 2 bases outside the gene matches. CDR3 size: 14 residues. This CDR3 reads CSVGQGGAKNIQYF. The CDR3 nucleotides are TGCAGCGTTGGACAGGGGGGGGCCAAAAACATTCAGTACTTC.

The table lists this clonotype with many counts. The rearrangement joins TRBV29-1 to TRBJ2-1, with 9 bases matching TRBD1. CDR1 and CDR2 from the germline V gene are SQVTM and ANQGSEA. The CDR3 totals 15 residues. Losses at the gene ends were 7 bases for V and 0 bases for J; bases not matched to a gene: 7. The CDR3 DNA follows: TGCAGCGCCGAGGGGACAGGGATCTCCTACAATGAGCAGTTCTTC. Amino acid sequence: CSAEGTGISYNEQFF.

The V gene is TRBV27, the J gene TRBJ2-7; 11 nucleotides align to TRBD2. The junction had 7 bases not matched to a gene; V was cut back by 2 bases and J by 4 bases. The CDR3 is 16 residues long. Germline loops: CDR1 MNHEY, CDR2 SMNVEV (reference sequence). In DNA form, the CDR3 reads TGTGCCAGCAGTTTAGAGTCTAGCGGGAGGATGTACGAGCAGTACTTC. Its protein product is CASSLESSGRMYEQYF.

This clonotype occurred many times. The chain links TRBV9 to TRBJ2-3; weak D call: TRBD2 (5 bases). Germline V gene data show CDR1 as SGDLS and CDR2 as YYNGEE. There are 15 residues in the CDR3. Trimming pared 1 base from V and 2 bases from J, leaving 11 bases between. This CDR3 reads CASSVHRGDTDTQYF. The DNA of the CDR3 is TGTGCCAGCAGCGTACACCGGGGTGACACAGATACGCAGTATTTT.

This clonotype was recorded at least ten times. This sequence joins TRBV12-3 or TRBV12-4 and TRBJ2-1, with D perhaps TRBD1 or TRBD2 (5 bases each). The CDR3 is 12 amino acids. Trimming removed 8 bases from V and 0 bases from J, with 5 bases in between. CDR3 DNA sequence: TGTGCCAGCGGGGGCTCCTACAATGAGCAGTTCTTC. The encoded protein is CASGGSYNEQFF.

This clonotype occurred a few times. This chain connects TRBV20-1 to TRBJ2-3; D possibly corresponds to TRBD2 (5 bases). V dropped 3 bases and J dropped 5 bases, with 9 bases sitting between them. The CDR3 loop spans 12 amino acids. Germline V gene sequence: CDR1 DFQATT, CDR2 SNEGSKA (reference sequence). As DNA, the CDR3 is TGCAGTGCTAGGCTTCGGGGAGATACGCAGTATTTT. Protein sequence: CSARLRGDTQYF.

This clonotype was observed at least ten times. This chain uses TRBV5-1 with TRBJ2-2; 8 bases fit TRBD2. Germline V lookup: CDR1 SGHRS, CDR2 YFSETQ. V trimming: 0 bases; J trimming: 6 bases; junction bases outside the gene matches: 10. CDR3 size: 17 residues. The CDR3 DNA reads as TGCGCCAGCAGCTTGGTTGTTAGCGGGGCGAGTTCCGGGGAGCTGTTTTTT. Translated, it gives CASSLVVSGASSGELFF.

The table lists this clonotype with a few counts. The CDR3 is CASSVGPAKRKFF. The CDR3, as DNA: TGTGCCAGCAGCGTAGGCCCAGCCAAGAGAAAGTTCTTC. The genes are TRBV9 and TRBJ2-1, with D unclear. The length of the CDR3 is 13 residues. The germline V and J ends were trimmed by 0 bases and 14 bases, with 15 bases remaining between them. Germline V lookup: CDR1 SGDLS, CDR2 YYNGEE.

The table lists this clonotype with many counts. The V call is TRBV27, the J call TRBJ2-1; TRBD2 matches 7 bases. V lost 4 bases to trimming and J lost 9 bases; unmatched junction nucleotides: 12. Germline assignment: CDR1 MNHEY and CDR2 SMNVEV (reference sequence). The CDR3 extends over 15 amino acids. CDR3 sequence: CASSSGLEGKGEQFF. CDR3 nucleotide sequence: TGTGCCAGCAGTTCCGGACTAGAAGGAAAGGGTGAGCAGTTCTTC.